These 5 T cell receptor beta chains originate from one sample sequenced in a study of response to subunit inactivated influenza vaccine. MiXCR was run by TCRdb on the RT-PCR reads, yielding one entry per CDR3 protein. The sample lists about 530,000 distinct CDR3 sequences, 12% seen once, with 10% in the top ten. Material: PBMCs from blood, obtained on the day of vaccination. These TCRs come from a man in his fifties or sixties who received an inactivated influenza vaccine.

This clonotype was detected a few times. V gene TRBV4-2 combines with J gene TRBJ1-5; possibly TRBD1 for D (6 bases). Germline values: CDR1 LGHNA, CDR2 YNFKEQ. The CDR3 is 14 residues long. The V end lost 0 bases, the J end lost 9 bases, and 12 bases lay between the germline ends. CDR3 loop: CASSQDEGRGPQHF. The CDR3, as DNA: TGTGCCAGCAGCCAAGATGAGGGCAGGGGGCCCCAGCATTTT.

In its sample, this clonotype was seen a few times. DNA for the CDR3: TGCGCCAGCAGTCCTCCAGACCGTCATCAGCCCCAGCATTTT. Translated: CASSPPDRHQPQHF. The chain carries TRBV4-1 and TRBJ1-5, with D unresolved. The CDR3 has 14 residues. Germline-derived CDR1 and CDR2 are MGHRA and YSYEKL. The V end lost 6 bases, the J end lost 5 bases, and 14 bases lay between the germline ends.

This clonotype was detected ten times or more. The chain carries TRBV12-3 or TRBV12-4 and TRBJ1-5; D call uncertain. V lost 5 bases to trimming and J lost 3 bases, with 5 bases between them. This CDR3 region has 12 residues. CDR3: CASSTSNQPQHF. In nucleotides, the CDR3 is TGTGCCAGCAGTACCTCCAATCAGCCCCAGCATTTT.

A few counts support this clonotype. The CDR3 bases are TGTGCCAGCAGCTTAGGAAGGCGGAAGGGGACACAAAAACTGTTTTTT. Encoded protein: CASSLGRRKGTQKLFF. This chain connects TRBV7-8 to TRBJ1-4, with D perhaps TRBD1 (6 bases). The V gene's germline CDR1 is SGHVS and CDR2 FQNEAQ. Deletions cut 1 base from V and 9 bases from J, with 18 bases between. CDR3 length: 16 amino acids.

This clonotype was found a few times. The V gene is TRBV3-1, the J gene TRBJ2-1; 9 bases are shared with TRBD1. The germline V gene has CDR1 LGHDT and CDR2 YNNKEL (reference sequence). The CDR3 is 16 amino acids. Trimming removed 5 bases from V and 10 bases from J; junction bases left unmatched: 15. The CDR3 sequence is CASSSAPMGQGDEQFF. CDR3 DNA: TGTGCCAGCAGCTCAGCCCCAATGGGACAGGGAGACGAGCAGTTCTTC.